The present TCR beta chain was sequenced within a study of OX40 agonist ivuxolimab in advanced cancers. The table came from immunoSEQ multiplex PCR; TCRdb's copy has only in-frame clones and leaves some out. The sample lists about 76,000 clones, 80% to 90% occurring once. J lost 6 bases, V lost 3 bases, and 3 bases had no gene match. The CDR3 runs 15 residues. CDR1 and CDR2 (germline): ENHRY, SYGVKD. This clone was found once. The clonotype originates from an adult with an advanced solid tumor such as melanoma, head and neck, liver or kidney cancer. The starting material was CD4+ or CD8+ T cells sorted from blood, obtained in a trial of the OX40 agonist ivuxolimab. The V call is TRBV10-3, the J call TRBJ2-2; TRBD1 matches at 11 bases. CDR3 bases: TGTGCCATCAGTGAATTGGGACAGGGGGCCGGGGAGCTGTTTTTT. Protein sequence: CAISELGQGAGELFF.